Sequencing of this T cell receptor beta chain was carried out in a study of blood T cell repertoires in COVID-19. Study in general: Sources were T cells, B-cell-depleted T cells, or PBMCs; the material itself was cDNA or gDNA.

V lost 6 bases and J lost 7; bases outside the gene matches: 9. There are 14 residues in the CDR3. The germline gives CDR1 KGHSH, CDR2 LQKENI. TCRdb's copy holds only in-frame clones and misses some; the assay was immunoSEQ multiplex PCR. The sample includes fewer than 250,000 clones, 80% to 90% of them seen just once. The TCR comes from a woman in her thirties or forties with acute COVID-19. The sequenced sample was PBMCs or T cells enriched from blood (not recorded which). The gene calls are TRBV18 and TRBJ2-1; 7 bases match TRBD2. The DNA for the CDR3 is TGTGCCAGCTCGCCTGGGACTACCCTGAATGAGCAGTTCTTC. Amino acid sequence: CASSPGTTLNEQFF.